This TCR beta chain was found in a study of cytomegalovirus exposure and HLA in healthy donors. Only in-frame clones appear in the TCRdb table, and some are missing; sequencing was by immunoSEQ multiplex PCR. The data hold about 240,000 clones, with around nine tenths observed a single time. General study results and limits: Cytomegalovirus association was assigned to more than 150 TCR beta chains. The classifier was said to identify cytomegalovirus status with high specificity and sensitivity. A few CMV-associated chains proved CMV antigen-specific in vitro.

As concerns this clone: As yet, its antigen is unknown.

The germline V gene has CDR1 SGHNT and CDR2 YYREEE (reference sequence). The CDR3 is 14 residues long. Trimming cost V 4 bases and J 2 bases, with 12 bases left between them. The chain joins TRBV5-4 to TRBJ2-5; a possible D gene is TRBD1 (6 bases). This receptor was taken from a man aged 18 to 30 in good health and CMV-seronegative. The sequenced material came from PBMCs. The CDR3: CASSDRPDQETQYF. The CDR3 nucleotides are TGTGCCAGCAGCGACAGGCCTGATCAAGAGACCCAGTACTTC.